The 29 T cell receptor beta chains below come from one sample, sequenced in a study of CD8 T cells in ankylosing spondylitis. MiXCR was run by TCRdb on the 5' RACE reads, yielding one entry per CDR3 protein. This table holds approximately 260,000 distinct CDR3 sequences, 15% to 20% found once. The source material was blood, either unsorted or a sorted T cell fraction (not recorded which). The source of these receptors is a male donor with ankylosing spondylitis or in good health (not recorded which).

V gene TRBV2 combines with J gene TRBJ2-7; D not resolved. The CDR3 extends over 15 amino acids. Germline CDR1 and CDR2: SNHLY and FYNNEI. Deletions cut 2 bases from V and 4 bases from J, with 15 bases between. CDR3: CASSEFIGTGYEQYF. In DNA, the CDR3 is TGTGCCAGCAGTGAATTTATCGGCACTGGTTACGAGCAGTACTTC.

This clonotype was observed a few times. The CDR3 loop is CASSFGTSGSYNEQFF. The CDR3 bases are TGTGCCAGCAGTTTCGGGACTAGCGGGAGTTACAATGAGCAGTTCTTC. The J gene is TRBJ2-1, the V gene TRBV27; TRBD2 matches at 14 bases. In germline, CDR1 is MNHEY, CDR2 SMNVEV (reference sequence). The CDR3 is made up of 16 amino acids. With 3 bases clipped from V and 4 bases from J, the junction kept 2 bases outside the gene matches.

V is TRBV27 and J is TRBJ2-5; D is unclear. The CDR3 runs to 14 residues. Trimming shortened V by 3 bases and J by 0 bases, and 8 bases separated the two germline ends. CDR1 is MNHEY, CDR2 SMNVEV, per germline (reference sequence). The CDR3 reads CASSFLADQETQYF. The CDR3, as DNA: TGTGCCAGCAGTTTCCTGGCAGACCAAGAGACCCAGTACTTC.

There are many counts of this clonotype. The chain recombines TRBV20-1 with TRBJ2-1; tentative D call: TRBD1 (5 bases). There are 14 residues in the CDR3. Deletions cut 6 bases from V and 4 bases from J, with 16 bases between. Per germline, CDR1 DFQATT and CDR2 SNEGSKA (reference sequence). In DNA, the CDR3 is TGCAGTGCGCCTCGCTGGGGCCTATACAATGAGCAGTTCTTC. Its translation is CSAPRWGLYNEQFF.

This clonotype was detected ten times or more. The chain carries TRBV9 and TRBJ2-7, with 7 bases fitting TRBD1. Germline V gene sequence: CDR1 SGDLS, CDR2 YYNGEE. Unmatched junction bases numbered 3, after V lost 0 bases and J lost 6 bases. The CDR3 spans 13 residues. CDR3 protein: CASSVVTGAEQYF. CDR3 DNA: TGTGCCAGCAGCGTAGTTACAGGGGCCGAGCAGTACTTC.

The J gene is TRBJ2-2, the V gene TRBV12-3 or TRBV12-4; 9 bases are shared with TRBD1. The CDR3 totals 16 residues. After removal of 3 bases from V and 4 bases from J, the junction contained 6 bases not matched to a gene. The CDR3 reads CASSLGGQGSTGELFF. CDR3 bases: TGTGCCAGCAGTTTGGGGGGACAGGGTTCCACCGGGGAGCTGTTTTTT.

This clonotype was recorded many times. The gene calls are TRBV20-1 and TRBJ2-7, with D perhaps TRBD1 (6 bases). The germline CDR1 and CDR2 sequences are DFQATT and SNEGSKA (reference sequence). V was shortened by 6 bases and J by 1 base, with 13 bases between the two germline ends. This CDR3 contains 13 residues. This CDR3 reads CSASPRGSYEQYF. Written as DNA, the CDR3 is TGCAGTGCCTCCCCCAGGGGATCCTACGAGCAGTACTTC.

The DNA for the CDR3 is TGCAGCGTTGATTTTCCTAGCGGGAGGACTTACAATGAGCAGTTCTTC. Protein sequence: CSVDFPSGRTYNEQFF. The chain links TRBV29-1 to TRBJ2-1; TRBD2 agrees at 11 bases. The CDR3 loop spans 16 amino acids. Trimming cost V 3 bases and J 4 bases; bases outside gene matches: 8. CDR1 is SQVTM, CDR2 ANQGSEA, per germline.

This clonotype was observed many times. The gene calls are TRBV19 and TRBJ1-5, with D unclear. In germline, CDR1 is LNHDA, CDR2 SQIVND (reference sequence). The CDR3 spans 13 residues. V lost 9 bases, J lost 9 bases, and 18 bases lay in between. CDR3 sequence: CASDDVGKAPQHF. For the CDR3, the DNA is TGTGCCAGCGATGACGTAGGGAAGGCGCCCCAGCATTTT.

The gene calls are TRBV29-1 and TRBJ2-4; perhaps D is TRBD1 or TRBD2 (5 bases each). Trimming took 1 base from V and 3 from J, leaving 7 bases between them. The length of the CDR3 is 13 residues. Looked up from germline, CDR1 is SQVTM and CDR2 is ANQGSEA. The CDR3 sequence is CSVEGGDKNIQYF. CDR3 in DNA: TGCAGCGTTGAAGGAGGGGACAAAAACATTCAGTACTTC. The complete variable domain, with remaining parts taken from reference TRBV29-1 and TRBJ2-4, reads SAVISQKPSRDICQRGTSLTIQCQVDSQVTMMFWYRQQPGQSLTLIATANQGSEATYESGFVIDKFPISRPNLTFSTLTVSNMSPEDSSIYLCSVEGGDKNIQYFGAGTRLSVL.

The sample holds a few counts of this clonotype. This CDR3 is CSARAGNSYEQYF. CDR3 nucleotides: TGCAGTGCTAGAGCCGGGAACTCCTACGAGCAGTACTTC. This chain uses TRBV20-1 with TRBJ2-7; weak D call: TRBD2 (5 bases). CDR1 and CDR2 from the germline V gene are DFQATT and SNEGSKA (reference sequence). Trimming stripped 1 base from V and 0 bases from J, with 7 bases between. The CDR3 runs to 13 residues.

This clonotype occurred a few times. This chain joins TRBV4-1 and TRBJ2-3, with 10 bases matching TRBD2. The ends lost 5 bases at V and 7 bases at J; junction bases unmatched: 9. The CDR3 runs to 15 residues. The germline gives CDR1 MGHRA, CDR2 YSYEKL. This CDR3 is CASSNLAGAPYTQYF. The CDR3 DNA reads TGCGCCAGCAGCAACCTAGCGGGAGCGCCCTATACGCAGTATTTT.

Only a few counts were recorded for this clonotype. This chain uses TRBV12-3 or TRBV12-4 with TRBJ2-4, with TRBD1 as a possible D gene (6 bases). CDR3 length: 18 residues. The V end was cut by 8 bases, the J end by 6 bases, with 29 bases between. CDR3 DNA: TGTGCCAGCTTAGGAACCCGGCAACAAACAGGACAGAGAAACATTCAGTACTTC. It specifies CASLGTRQQTGQRNIQYF.

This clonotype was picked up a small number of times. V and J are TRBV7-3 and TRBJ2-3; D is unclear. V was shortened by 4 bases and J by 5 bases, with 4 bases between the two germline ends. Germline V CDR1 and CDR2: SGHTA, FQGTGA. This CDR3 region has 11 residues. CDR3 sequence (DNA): TGTGCCAGCAGCTCTAAAGATACGCAGTATTTT. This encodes CASSSKDTQYF.

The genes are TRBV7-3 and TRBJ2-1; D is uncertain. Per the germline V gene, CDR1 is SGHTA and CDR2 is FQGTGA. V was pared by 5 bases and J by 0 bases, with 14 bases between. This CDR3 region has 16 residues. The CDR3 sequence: CASSEYVLSSYNEQFF. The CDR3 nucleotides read TGTGCCAGCAGCGAGTACGTCCTTAGCTCCTACAATGAGCAGTTCTTC. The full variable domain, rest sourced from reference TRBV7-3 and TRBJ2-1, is GAGVSQTPSNKVTEKGKYVELRCDPISGHTALYWYRQSLGQGPEFLIYFQGTGAADDSGLPNDRFFAVRPEGSVSTLKIQRTERGDSAVYLCASSEYVLSSYNEQFFGPGTRLTVL.

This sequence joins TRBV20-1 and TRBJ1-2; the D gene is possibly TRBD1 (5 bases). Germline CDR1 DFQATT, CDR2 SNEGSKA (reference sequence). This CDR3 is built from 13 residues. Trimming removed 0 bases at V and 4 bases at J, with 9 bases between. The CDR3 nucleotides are TGCAGTGCTAGAGATCTGGGGCTCTATGGCTACACCTTC. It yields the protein CSARDLGLYGYTF.

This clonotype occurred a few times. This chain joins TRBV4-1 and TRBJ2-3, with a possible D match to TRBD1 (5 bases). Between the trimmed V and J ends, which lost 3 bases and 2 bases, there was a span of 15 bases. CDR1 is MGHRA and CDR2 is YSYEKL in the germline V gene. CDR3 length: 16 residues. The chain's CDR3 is CASSQNRFADTDTQYF. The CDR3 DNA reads TGCGCCAGCAGCCAGAACAGGTTCGCTGACACAGATACGCAGTATTTT.

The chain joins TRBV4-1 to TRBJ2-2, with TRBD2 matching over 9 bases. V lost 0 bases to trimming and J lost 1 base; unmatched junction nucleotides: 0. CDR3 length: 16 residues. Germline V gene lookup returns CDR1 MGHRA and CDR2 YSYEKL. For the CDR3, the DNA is TGCGCCAGCAGCCAAGAACTAGCGGGGAACACCGGGGAGCTGTTTTTT. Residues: CASSQELAGNTGELFF.

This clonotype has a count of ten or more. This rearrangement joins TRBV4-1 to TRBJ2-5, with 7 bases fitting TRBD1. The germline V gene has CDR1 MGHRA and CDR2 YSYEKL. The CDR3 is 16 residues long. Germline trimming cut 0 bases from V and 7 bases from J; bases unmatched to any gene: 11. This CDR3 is CASSQDPTGTQATQYF. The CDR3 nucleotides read TGCGCCAGCAGCCAAGATCCGACAGGGACCCAGGCGACCCAGTACTTC.

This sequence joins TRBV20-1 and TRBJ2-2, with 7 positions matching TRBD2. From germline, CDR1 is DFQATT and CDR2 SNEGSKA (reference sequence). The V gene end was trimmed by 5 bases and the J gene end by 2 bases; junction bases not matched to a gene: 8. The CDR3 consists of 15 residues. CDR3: CSAPPGGKNTGELFF. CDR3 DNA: TGCAGTGCTCCCCCGGGAGGTAAAAACACCGGGGAGCTGTTTTTT.

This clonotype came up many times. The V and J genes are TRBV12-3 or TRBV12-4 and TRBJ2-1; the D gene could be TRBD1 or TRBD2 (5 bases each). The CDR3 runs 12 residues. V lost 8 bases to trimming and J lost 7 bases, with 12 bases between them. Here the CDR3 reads CASVGTTNEQFF. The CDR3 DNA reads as TGTGCCAGCGTCGGGACCACAAATGAGCAGTTCTTC.

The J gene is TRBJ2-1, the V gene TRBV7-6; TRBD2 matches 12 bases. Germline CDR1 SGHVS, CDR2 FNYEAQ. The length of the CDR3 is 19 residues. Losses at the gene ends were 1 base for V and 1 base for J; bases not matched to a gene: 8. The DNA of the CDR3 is TGTGCCAGCAGCTTAGAGCGGGGAACTAGCGGGAGGTCCTACAATGAGCAGTTCTTC. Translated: CASSLERGTSGRSYNEQFF.

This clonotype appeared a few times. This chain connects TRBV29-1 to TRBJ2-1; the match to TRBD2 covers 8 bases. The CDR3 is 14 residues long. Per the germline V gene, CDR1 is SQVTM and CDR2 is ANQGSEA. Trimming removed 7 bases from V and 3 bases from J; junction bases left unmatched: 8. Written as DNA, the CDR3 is TGCAGCGCCGCCGTAGCGGGAAGCTACAATGAGCAGTTCTTC. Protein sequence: CSAAVAGSYNEQFF.

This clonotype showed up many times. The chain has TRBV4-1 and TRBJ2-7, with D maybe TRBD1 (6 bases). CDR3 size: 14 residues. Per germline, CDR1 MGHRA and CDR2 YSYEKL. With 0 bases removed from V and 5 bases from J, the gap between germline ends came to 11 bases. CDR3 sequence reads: CASSQEQGPHEQYF. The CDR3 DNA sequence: TGCGCCAGCAGCCAAGAACAGGGCCCCCACGAGCAGTACTTC.

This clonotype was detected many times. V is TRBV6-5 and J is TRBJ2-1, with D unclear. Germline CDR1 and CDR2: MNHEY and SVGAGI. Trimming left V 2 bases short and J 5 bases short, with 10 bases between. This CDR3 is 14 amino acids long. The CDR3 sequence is CASSYVHANNEQFF. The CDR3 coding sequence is TGTGCCAGCAGTTACGTGCACGCAAACAATGAGCAGTTCTTC.

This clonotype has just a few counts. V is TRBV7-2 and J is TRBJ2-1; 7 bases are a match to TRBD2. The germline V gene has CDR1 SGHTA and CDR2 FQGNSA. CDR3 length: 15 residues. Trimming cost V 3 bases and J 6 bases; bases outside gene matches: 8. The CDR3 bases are TGTGCCAGCAGCTTTTGGCAGGGAGGGATCAATGAGCAGTTCTTC. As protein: CASSFWQGGINEQFF.

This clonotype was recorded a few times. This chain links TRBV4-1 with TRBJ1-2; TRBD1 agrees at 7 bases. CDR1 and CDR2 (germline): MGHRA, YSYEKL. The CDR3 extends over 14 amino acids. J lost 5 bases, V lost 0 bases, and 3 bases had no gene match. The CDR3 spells CASSQEGQLYGYTF. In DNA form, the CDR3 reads TGCGCCAGCAGCCAAGAGGGACAGTTATATGGCTACACCTTC.

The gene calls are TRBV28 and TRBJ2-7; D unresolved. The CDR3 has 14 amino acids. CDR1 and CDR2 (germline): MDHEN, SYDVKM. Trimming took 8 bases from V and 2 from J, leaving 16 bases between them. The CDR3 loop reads CASGLKIIAYEQYF. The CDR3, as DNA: TGTGCCAGCGGCCTCAAGATTATAGCCTACGAGCAGTACTTC. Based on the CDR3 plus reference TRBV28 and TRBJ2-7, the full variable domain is DVKVTQSSRYLVKRTGEKVFLECVQDMDHENMFWYRQDPGLGLRLIYFSYDVKMKEKGDIPEGYSVSREKKERFSLILESASTNQTSMYLCASGLKIIAYEQYFGPGTRLTVT.

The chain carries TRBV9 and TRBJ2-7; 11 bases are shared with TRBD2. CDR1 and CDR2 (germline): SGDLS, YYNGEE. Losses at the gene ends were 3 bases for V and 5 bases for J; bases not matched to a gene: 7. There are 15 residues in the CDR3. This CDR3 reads CASSAPLAGGHEQYF. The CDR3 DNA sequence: TGTGCCAGCAGCGCCCCCTTAGCGGGAGGGCACGAGCAGTACTTC.